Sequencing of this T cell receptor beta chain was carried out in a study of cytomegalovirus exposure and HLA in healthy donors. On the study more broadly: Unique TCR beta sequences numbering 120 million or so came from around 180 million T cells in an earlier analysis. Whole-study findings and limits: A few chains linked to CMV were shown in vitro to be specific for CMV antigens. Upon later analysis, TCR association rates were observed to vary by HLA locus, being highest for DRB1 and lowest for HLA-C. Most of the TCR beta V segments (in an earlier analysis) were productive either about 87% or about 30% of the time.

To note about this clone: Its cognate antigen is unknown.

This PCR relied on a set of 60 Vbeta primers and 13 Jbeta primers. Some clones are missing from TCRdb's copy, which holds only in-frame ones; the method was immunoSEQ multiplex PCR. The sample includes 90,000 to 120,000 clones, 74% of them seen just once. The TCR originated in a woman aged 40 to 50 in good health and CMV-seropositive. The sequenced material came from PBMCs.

The DNA of the CDR3 is TGTGCCAGCAGCCAAGCGGCGGGACAGGTGTCCTACGAGCAGTACTTC. Amino acids: CASSQAAGQVSYEQYF. This chain links TRBV4-2 with TRBJ2-7, with 8 bases fitting TRBD1. This CDR3 comprises 16 residues. The germline CDR1 and CDR2 sequences are LGHNA and YNFKEQ. J gave up 1 base and V 1 base, and 6 bases lay outside the gene matches.